The 5 T cell receptor beta chains given below trace back to one sample, sequenced in a study of PD-L1 blockade in urothelial cancer. Only in-frame clones appear in the TCRdb table, and some are missing; sequencing was by immunoSEQ multiplex PCR. The table includes approximately 63,000 clones, approximately 80% detected once. Time point defined: pretreatment peripheral blood. The sequencing here drew on PBMCs, taken around atezolizumab (anti-PD-L1) treatment. These receptors were taken from a man between 65 and 85 years old with urothelial cancer.

The rearrangement uses TRBV10-3 and TRBJ2-2; D call uncertain. Germline V gene lookup returns CDR1 ENHRY and CDR2 SYGVKD. This CDR3 has 12 residues. Between the trimmed V and J ends, which lost 9 bases and 4 bases, there was a span of 9 bases. CDR3 in DNA: TGTGCCATTTCGACACGCACCGGGGAGCTGTTTTTT. Translation: CAISTRTGELFF.

The chain links TRBV5-1 to TRBJ2-3; TRBD2 agrees at 10 bases. This CDR3 spans 16 amino acids. Germline CDR1 SGHRS, CDR2 YFSETQ. The V segment lost 4 bases and the J segment 3 bases; nucleotides outside the gene matches: 8. The CDR3 sequence: CASSPASGRSTDTQYF. For the CDR3, the DNA is TGCGCCAGCAGCCCAGCTAGCGGGAGAAGTACAGATACGCAGTATTTT.

This chain connects TRBV6-1 to TRBJ2-1; 10 bases fit TRBD2. CDR3 size: 17 residues. Germline CDR1 reads MNHNS; CDR2 reads SASEGT. J lost 4 bases, V lost 4 bases, and 10 bases had no gene match. The CDR3 nucleotides are TGTGCCAGCAGTGGATCTAGCGGGAGCAGCGTTTACAATGAGCAGTTCTTC. The encoded protein is CASSGSSGSSVYNEQFF.

The J gene is TRBJ1-2, the V gene TRBV5-1; maybe TRBD1 (5 bases). Germline CDR1 reads SGHRS; CDR2 reads YFSETQ. CDR3 size: 15 residues. V was shortened by 7 bases and J by 2 bases, with 18 bases between the two germline ends. CDR3 sequence reads: CASGGRTTDNYGYTF. For the CDR3, the DNA is TGCGCCAGCGGCGGTCGGACGACAGACAACTATGGCTACACCTTC. Supplemented by reference TRBV5-1 and TRBJ1-2, the full variable domain reads KAGVTQTPRYLIKTRGQQVTLSCSPISGHRSVSWYQQTPGQGLQFLFEYFSETQRNKGNFPGRFSGRQFSNSRSEMNVSTLELGDSALYLCASGGRTTDNYGYTFGSGTRLTVV.

The chain couples TRBV28 to TRBJ2-6; D is perhaps TRBD2 (6 bases). Germline V gene lookup returns CDR1 MDHEN and CDR2 SYDVKM. The CDR3 spans 18 residues. Trimming stripped 6 bases from V and 1 base from J, with 19 bases between. Here the CDR3 reads CASRARGRPGSGANVLTF. The CDR3 nucleotides are TGTGCCAGCAGGGCCCGGGGGAGACCGGGATCTGGGGCCAACGTCCTGACTTTC. Full variable domain (remainder filled in from reference TRBV28 and TRBJ2-6): DVKVTQSSRYLVKRTGEKVFLECVQDMDHENMFWYRQDPGLGLRLIYFSYDVKMKEKGDIPEGYSVSREKKERFSLILESASTNQTSMYLCASRARGRPGSGANVLTFGAGSRLTVL.